The 22 T cell receptor beta chains listed next were all sequenced from one sample in a study of blood T cells in healthy people across ages (dated by TCRdb to about 2015). The method behind the library was 5' RACE. For sequencing, an Illumina HiSeq 2500 was employed. A second PCR of about 6 to 11 cycles was performed with a sample-barcoded 5' primer and a J-beta primer mix. Using fastp trimming at Q25 and MiXCR clonotype assembly, TCRdb reanalyzed the public sequencing data and kept in-frame beta chains. Duplicate CDR3 protein sequences are folded into a single record with the most common DNA and genes. Within this sample are more than 800,000 distinct CDR3 sequences, with 35% to 55% of them counted one time only. Of the sample, about 19% falls within the top ten clones. Material for sequencing was blood. Receptors were obtained from a woman aged 60-70 years in good health.

The genes are TRBV20-1 and TRBJ2-7, with 7 bases matching TRBD2. V lost 0 bases to trimming and J lost 2 bases; unmatched junction nucleotides: 7. Germline V CDR1 and CDR2: DFQATT, SNEGSKA (reference sequence). This CDR3 contains 15 residues. The CDR3 region is CSARDLASGTYEQYF. Here the CDR3 DNA reads TGCAGTGCTAGAGATCTTGCTAGCGGTACCTACGAGCAGTACTTC.

The V and J genes are TRBV20-1 and TRBJ2-4, with 7 bases lining up with TRBD1. CDR1 and CDR2 (germline): DFQATT, SNEGSKA (reference sequence). This CDR3 region has 13 residues. Trimming at V came to 6 bases and at J to 3 bases, leaving 5 bases not matched to a gene. CDR3 loop: CSAGGFGKNIQYF. The CDR3 nucleotides are TGCAGTGCAGGGGGCTTTGGCAAAAACATTCAGTACTTC.

The V and J genes are TRBV27 and TRBJ1-1; the D is unclear. The CDR3 has 12 amino acids. Per the germline V gene, CDR1 is MNHEY and CDR2 is SMNVEV (reference sequence). V gave up 5 bases and J gave up 10 bases, with 14 bases separating them. The CDR3 nucleotides are TGTGCCAGCAGTCTAGCAGGAGAATCAGCTTTCTTT. It translates to CASSLAGESAFF.

The V and J genes are TRBV12-3 or TRBV12-4 and TRBJ2-6; possible D gene TRBD1, 6 bases. V lost 6 bases and J 2 bases, leaving 14 bases between the germline ends. The CDR3 is 16 amino acids. The CDR3 reads CASSRTTGTGANVLTF. The CDR3 nucleotides are TGTGCCAGCAGCCGTACTACAGGGACTGGGGCCAACGTCCTGACTTTC.

The chain combines TRBV6-1 with TRBJ1-4, with 7 bases lining up with TRBD1. Trimming took 3 bases from V and 5 from J; bases not matched to a gene: 3. The CDR3 extends over 14 amino acids. Germline lookup yields CDR1 MNHNS and CDR2 SASEGT. The CDR3 region is CASSETGRNEKLFF. CDR3 in DNA: TGTGCCAGCAGTGAGACAGGGAGGAATGAAAAACTGTTTTTT.

In its sample, this clonotype was seen a few times. V and J are TRBV20-1 and TRBJ2-7, with 7 nucleotides matching TRBD2. Looked up from germline, CDR1 is DFQATT and CDR2 is SNEGSKA (reference sequence). CDR3 length: 12 amino acids. V trimming: 7 bases; J trimming: 6 bases; junction bases outside the gene matches: 9. As DNA, the CDR3 is TGCAGTGGGGGGGTAGCGGGTCTCGAGCAGTACTTC. Protein product: CSGGVAGLEQYF.

The chain recombines TRBV9 with TRBJ1-2; 8 nucleotides line up with TRBD1. Unmatched junction bases numbered 6, after V lost 0 bases and J lost 5 bases. This CDR3 spans 15 amino acids. Per germline, CDR1 SGDLS and CDR2 YYNGEE. The CDR3 loop is CASSVAGGGRYGYTF. Written as DNA, the CDR3 is TGTGCCAGCAGCGTAGCAGGGGGCGGCCGGTATGGCTACACCTTC.

This clonotype has just a few counts. The chain uses TRBV7-2 and TRBJ2-2; 10 nucleotides agree with TRBD1. Germline V gene data show CDR1 as SGHTA and CDR2 as FQGNSA. The CDR3 covers 15 residues. The ends lost 3 bases at V and 5 bases at J; junction bases unmatched: 3. The CDR3 DNA reads as TGTGCCAGCAGCTTCCGGACAGGGGGGACCGGGGAGCTGTTTTTT. As protein: CASSFRTGGTGELFF. Supplemented by reference TRBV7-2 and TRBJ2-2, the full variable domain reads GAGVSQSPSNKVTEKGKDVELRCDPISGHTALYWYRQSLGQGLEFLIYFQGNSAPDKSGLPSDRFSAERTGGSVSTLTIQRTQQEDSAVYLCASSFRTGGTGELFFGEGSRLTVL.

The V gene is TRBV6-6, the J gene TRBJ1-2; D not resolved. Germline CDR1 and CDR2: MNHNY and SVGAGI (reference sequence). The CDR3 runs 16 residues. The V end was cut by 6 bases, the J end by 4 bases, with 21 bases between. The CDR3 DNA follows: TGTGCCAGCAGCCTAGCCTTTGCGTCAGACCTCTATGGCTACACCTTC. Translated: CASSLAFASDLYGYTF.

Turning to this clonotype: One junction end does not reproduce the germline sequence, and a read error may be involved. The J gene is TRBJ1-2, the V gene TRBV10-2; the D gene is possibly TRBD1 (5 bases). The CDR3 covers 13 residues. Germline loops: CDR1 WSHSY, CDR2 SAAADI. The CDR3 DNA reads TGCGCCAGCAGTGAGGTCAGGGACTATAGCTACACCTTC. It specifies CASSEVRDYSYTF.

The V and J genes are TRBV10-3 and TRBJ2-1, with TRBD2 matching over 7 bases. The trim removed 4 bases at V and 9 bases at J, leaving 3 bases unmatched. The CDR3 loop spans 12 amino acids. In germline, CDR1 is ENHRY, CDR2 SYGVKD. The CDR3, as DNA: TGTGCCATCAGTGTACAGCGGGGTGAGCAGTTCTTC. This encodes CAISVQRGEQFF.

The rearrangement links TRBV11-2 to TRBJ2-5; 8 bases map to TRBD2. Germline values: CDR1 SGHAT, CDR2 FQNNGV. The CDR3 is made up of 16 amino acids. J gave up 5 bases and V 5 bases, and 13 bases lay outside the gene matches. Written as DNA, the CDR3 is TGTGCCAGCAGCCCGAGCCATGGAGCGGGAGAGGAGACCCAGTACTTC. It specifies CASSPSHGAGEETQYF. The full variable domain, rest sourced from reference TRBV11-2 and TRBJ2-5, is EAGVAQSPRYKIIEKRQSVAFWCNPISGHATLYWYQQILGQGPKLLIQFQNNGVVDDSQLPKDRFSAERLKGVDSTLKIQPAKLEDSAVYLCASSPSHGAGEETQYFGPGTRLLVL.

This clonotype was seen a handful of times. V gene TRBV6-6 combines with J gene TRBJ2-7; D remains unclear. V lost 3 bases to trimming and J lost 3 bases, with 9 bases between them. CDR1 is MNHNY, CDR2 SVGAGI, per germline (reference sequence). The CDR3 loop spans 13 amino acids. The CDR3 is CASSYIGDYEQYF. In DNA, the CDR3 is TGTGCCAGCAGTTATATCGGAGACTACGAGCAGTACTTC.

A single count supports this clonotype. The chain employs TRBV14 and TRBJ1-2; TRBD1 agrees at 7 bases. The CDR3 totals 15 residues. Germline assignment: CDR1 SGHDN and CDR2 FVKESK. The junction had 4 bases not matched to a gene; V was cut back by 2 bases and J by 1 base. CDR3 nucleotides: TGTGCCAGCAGCCAAAGGACAGGAGATAACTATGGCTACACCTTC. Amino acids: CASSQRTGDNYGYTF.

The V and J genes are TRBV14 and TRBJ1-2; 7 bases match TRBD1. Germline CDR1 is SGHDN and CDR2 is FVKESK. V lost 1 base to trimming and J lost 7 bases; unmatched junction nucleotides: 3. The CDR3 consists of 13 residues. The DNA for the CDR3 is TGTGCCAGCAGCCAAGTGGAGGGGGCTGGCTACACCTTC. Translation gives CASSQVEGAGYTF.

As concerns this clonotype: A junction boundary mismatches the germline segment, possibly from a read error. The chain links TRBV6-5 to TRBJ1-1; D gene ambiguous. CDR1 is MNHEY, CDR2 SVGAGI, per germline. The CDR3 is 12 residues long. CDR3 in amino acids: CASSYQNTKAFF. The CDR3 nucleotides read TGTGCCAGCAGTTACCAGAACACTAAAGCTTTCTTT.

This clonotype was seen once. V is TRBV29-1 and J is TRBJ2-5; 11 nucleotides align to TRBD2. This CDR3 is 13 amino acids long. The V segment lost 2 bases and the J segment 11 bases; nucleotides outside the gene matches: 7. Looked up from germline, CDR1 is SQVTM and CDR2 is ANQGSEA. In DNA form, the CDR3 reads TGCAGCGTTGAAACTAGCGGGAGACTTGGGCAGTACTTC. The encoded protein is CSVETSGRLGQYF. Full variable domain (outside the CDR3, taken from reference TRBV29-1 and TRBJ2-5): SAVISQKPSRDICQRGTSLTIQCQVDSQVTMMFWYRQQPGQSLTLIATANQGSEATYESGFVIDKFPISRPNLTFSTLTVSNMSPEDSSIYLCSVETSGRLGQYFGPGTRLLVL.

The chain links TRBV7-2 to TRBJ2-7, with 7 bases that match TRBD2. The CDR3 is 16 amino acids. Germline V gene lookup returns CDR1 SGHTA and CDR2 FQGNSA. V lost 5 bases and J lost 3; bases outside the gene matches: 13. CDR3 residues: CASSQGPSGNYYEQYF. Here the CDR3 DNA reads TGTGCCAGCAGCCAAGGTCCTAGCGGAAACTACTACGAGCAGTACTTC.

V is TRBV24-1 and J is TRBJ2-2; 8 bases fit TRBD1. V shed 3 bases and J 4 bases; nucleotides not matched to a gene: 9. CDR1 and CDR2 from the germline V gene are KGHDR and SFDVKD. The CDR3 totals 17 residues. CDR3: CATSDVEGTGRTGELFF. CDR3 DNA: TGTGCCACCAGTGATGTCGAGGGGACAGGACGCACCGGGGAGCTGTTTTTT.

This clonotype has only one observation. This rearrangement joins TRBV28 to TRBJ1-2; 9 bases agree with TRBD1. V dropped 4 bases and J dropped 7; count of bases not matched to a gene: 4. Germline-derived CDR1 and CDR2 are MDHEN and SYDVKM. The CDR3 covers 13 residues. CDR3 bases: TGTGCCAGCAGTTCGGGACAGGGTCGTGGCTACACCTTC. Protein product: CASSSGQGRGYTF.

The chain is built from TRBV7-2 and TRBJ1-2; D unclear. Trimming shortened V by 3 bases and J by 4 bases, and 15 bases separated the two germline ends. Looked up from germline, CDR1 is SGHTA and CDR2 is FQGNSA. The CDR3 spans 15 residues. The CDR3 region is CASSFRALHGYGYTF. The CDR3 region has the DNA TGTGCCAGCAGCTTCCGGGCCCTTCACGGCTATGGCTACACCTTC.

This clonotype was counted only a few times. V gene TRBV12-5 combines with J gene TRBJ2-7, with 10 nucleotides matching TRBD2. CDR1 LGHNT and CDR2 FRNRAP come from the germline V gene. The CDR3 length is 19 residues. The V segment lost 2 bases and the J segment 7 bases; nucleotides outside the gene matches: 20. CDR3 sequence: CASGLWFSGGTSGIDEQYF. CDR3 sequence (DNA): TGTGCTAGTGGTTTGTGGTTCTCCGGAGGCACTAGCGGGATTGATGAGCAGTACTTC.